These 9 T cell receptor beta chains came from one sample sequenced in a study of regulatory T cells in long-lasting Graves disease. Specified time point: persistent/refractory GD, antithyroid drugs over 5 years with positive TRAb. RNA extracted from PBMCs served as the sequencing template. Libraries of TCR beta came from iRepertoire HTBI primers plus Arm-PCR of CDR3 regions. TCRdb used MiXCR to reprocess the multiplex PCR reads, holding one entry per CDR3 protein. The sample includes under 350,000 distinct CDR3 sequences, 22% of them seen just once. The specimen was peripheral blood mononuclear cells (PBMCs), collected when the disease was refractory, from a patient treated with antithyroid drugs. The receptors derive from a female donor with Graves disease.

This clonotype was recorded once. CDR3 region: CASSISGRKAGELFF. The CDR3 region has the DNA TGTGCCAGCTCAATTAGCGGGAGAAAGGCCGGGGAGCTGTTTTTT. The chain links TRBV6-1 to TRBJ2-2, with TRBD2 matching over 9 bases. Germline V CDR1 and CDR2: MNHNS, SASEGT. CDR3 length: 15 amino acids. J gave up 6 bases and V 8 bases, and 10 bases lay outside the gene matches.

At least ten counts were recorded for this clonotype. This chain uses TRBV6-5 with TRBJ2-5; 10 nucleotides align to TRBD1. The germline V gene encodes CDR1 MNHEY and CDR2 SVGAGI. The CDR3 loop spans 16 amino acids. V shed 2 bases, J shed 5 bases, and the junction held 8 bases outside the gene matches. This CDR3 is CASSYPRTGGRETQYF. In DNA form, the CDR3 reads TGTGCCAGCAGTTACCCACGGACAGGGGGTCGTGAGACCCAGTACTTC.

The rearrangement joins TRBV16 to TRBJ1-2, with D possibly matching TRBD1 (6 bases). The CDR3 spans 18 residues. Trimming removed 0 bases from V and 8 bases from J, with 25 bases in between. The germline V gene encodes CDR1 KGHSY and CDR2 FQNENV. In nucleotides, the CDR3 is TGTGCCAGCAGCCAATCGTCCCAGGGGATTACACGGTTCGGCGGCTACACCTTC. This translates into CASSQSSQGITRFGGYTF.

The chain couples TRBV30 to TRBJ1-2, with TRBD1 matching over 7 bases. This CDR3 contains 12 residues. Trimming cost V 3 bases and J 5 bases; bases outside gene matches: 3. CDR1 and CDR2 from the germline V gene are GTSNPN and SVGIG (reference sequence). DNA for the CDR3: TGTGCCTGGAGAGGGACAGCATATGGCTACACCTTC. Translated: CAWRGTAYGYTF.

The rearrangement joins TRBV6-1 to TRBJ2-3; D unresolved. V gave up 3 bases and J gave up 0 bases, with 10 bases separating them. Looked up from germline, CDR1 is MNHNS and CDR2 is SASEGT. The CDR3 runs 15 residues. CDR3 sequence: CASSEVTGSTDTQYF. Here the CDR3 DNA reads TGTGCCAGCAGTGAGGTGACCGGGAGCACAGATACGCAGTATTTT.

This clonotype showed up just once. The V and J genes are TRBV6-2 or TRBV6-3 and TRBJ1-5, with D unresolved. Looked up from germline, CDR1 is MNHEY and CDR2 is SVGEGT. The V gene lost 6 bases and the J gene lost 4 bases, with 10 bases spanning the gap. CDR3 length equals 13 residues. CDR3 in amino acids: CASRLIPNQPQHF. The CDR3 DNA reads TGTGCCAGCAGGCTTATCCCGAATCAGCCCCAGCATTTT.

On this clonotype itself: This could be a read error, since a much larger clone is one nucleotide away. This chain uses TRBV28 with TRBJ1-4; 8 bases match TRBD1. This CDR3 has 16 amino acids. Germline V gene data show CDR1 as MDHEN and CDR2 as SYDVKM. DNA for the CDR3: TGTGCCAGCAGTTTATGGTCGGGGACAGGAAATGGAAAACTGTTTTTT. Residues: CASSLWSGTGNGKLFF.

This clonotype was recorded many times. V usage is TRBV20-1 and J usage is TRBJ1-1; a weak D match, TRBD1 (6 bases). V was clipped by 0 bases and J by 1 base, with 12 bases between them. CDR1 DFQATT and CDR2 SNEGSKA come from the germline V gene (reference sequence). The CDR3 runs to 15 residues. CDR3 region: CSARDDGRGNTEAFF. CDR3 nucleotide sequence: TGCAGTGCTAGAGATGATGGCAGGGGGAACACTGAAGCTTTCTTT.

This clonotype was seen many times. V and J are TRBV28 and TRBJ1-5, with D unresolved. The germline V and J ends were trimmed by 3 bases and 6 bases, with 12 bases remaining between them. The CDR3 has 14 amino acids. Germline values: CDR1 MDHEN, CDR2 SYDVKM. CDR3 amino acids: CASSFALGSQPQHF. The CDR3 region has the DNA TGTGCCAGCAGTTTCGCGCTGGGGAGTCAGCCCCAGCATTTT.